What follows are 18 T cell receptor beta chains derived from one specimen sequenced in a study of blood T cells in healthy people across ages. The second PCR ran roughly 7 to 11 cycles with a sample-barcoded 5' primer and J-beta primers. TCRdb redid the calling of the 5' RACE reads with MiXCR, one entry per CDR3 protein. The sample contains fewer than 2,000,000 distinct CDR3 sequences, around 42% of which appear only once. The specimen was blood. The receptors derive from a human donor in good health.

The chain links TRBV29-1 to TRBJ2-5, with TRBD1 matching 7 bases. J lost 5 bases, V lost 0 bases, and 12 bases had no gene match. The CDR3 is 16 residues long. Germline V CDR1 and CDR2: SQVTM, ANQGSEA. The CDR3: CSVEDPDRVGMETQYF. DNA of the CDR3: TGCAGCGTTGAAGATCCCGACAGGGTCGGTATGGAGACCCAGTACTTC.

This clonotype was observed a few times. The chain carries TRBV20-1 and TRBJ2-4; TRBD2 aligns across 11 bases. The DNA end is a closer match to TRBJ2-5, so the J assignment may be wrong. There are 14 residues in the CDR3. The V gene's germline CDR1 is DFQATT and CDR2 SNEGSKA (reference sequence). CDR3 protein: CSARDPSGGTTQYF. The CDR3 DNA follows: TGCAGTGCTAGAGATCCTAGCGGGGGGACGACCCAGTACTTC.

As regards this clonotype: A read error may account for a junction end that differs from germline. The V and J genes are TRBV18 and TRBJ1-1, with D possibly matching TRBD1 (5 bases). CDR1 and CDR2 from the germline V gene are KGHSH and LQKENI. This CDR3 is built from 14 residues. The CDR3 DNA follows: TGTGTCAGCTCATTGATGGGGACCCTTGCTGAAGCTTTCTTT. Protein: CVSSLMGTLAEAFF.

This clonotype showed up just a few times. The CDR3 region is CASSLWLNDEQYF. The DNA for the CDR3 is TGTGCCAGCAGCTTATGGTTAAACGACGAGCAGTACTTC. The rearrangement links TRBV11-3 to TRBJ2-7; D gene uncertain. The V end lost 2 bases, the J end lost 5 bases, and 10 bases lay between the germline ends. The CDR3 totals 13 residues. Looked up from germline, CDR1 is SGHNT and CDR2 is YENEEA.

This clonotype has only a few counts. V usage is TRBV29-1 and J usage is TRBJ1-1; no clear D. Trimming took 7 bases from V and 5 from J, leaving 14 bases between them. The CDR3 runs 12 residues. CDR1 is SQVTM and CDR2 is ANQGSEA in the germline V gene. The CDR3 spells CSALSEMTEAFF. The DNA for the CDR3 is TGCAGCGCCCTAAGTGAGATGACTGAAGCTTTCTTT. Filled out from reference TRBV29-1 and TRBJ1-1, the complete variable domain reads SAVISQKPSRDICQRGTSLTIQCQVDSQVTMMFWYRQQPGQSLTLIATANQGSEATYESGFVIDKFPISRPNLTFSTLTVSNMSPEDSSIYLCSALSEMTEAFFGQGTRLTVV.

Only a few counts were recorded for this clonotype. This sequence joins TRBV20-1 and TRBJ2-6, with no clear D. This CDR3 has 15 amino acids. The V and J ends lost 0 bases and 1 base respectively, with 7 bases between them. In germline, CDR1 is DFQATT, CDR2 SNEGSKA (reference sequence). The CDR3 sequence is CSARDLRSGANVLTF. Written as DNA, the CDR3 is TGCAGTGCTAGAGATCTTCGGTCTGGGGCCAACGTCCTGACTTTC.

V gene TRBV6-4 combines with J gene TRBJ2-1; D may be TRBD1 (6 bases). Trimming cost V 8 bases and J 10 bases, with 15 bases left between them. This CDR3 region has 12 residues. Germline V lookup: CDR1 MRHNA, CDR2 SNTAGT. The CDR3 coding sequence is TGTGCCAGCCACTACAGGGTTTGGGAGCAGTTCTTC. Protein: CASHYRVWEQFF.

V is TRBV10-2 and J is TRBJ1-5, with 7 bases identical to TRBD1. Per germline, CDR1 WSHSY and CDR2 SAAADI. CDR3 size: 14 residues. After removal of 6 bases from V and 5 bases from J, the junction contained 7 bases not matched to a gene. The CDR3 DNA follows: TGCGCCAGCAGGGAACAGGGGAGAGATCAGCCCCAGCATTTT. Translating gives CASREQGRDQPQHF.

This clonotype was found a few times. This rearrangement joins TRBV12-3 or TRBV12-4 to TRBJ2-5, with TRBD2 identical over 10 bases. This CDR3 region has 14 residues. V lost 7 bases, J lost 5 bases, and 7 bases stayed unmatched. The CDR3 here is CASIVSGGSETQYF. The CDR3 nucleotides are TGTGCCAGCATTGTTAGCGGGGGGTCGGAGACCCAGTACTTC.

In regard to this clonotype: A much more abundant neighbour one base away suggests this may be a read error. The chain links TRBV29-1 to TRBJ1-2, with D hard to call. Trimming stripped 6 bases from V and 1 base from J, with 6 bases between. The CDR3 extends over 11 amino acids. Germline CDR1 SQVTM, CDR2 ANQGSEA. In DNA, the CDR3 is TGCAGCGTACGGGTTAACTATGGCTACACCTTC. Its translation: CSVRVNYGYTF. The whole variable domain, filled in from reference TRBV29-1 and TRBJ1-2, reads SAVISQKPSRDICQRGTSLTIQCQVDSQVTMMFWYRQQPGQSLTLIATANQGSEATYESGFVIDKFPISRPNLTFSTLTVSNMSPEDSSIYLCSVRVNYGYTFGSGTRLTVV.

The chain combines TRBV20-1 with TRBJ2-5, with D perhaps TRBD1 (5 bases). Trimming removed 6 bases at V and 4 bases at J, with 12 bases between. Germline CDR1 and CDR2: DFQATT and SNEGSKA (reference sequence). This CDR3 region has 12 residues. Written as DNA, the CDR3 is TGCAGTGCCCAAGAAAGGGGAGAGACCCAGTACTTC. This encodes CSAQERGETQYF.

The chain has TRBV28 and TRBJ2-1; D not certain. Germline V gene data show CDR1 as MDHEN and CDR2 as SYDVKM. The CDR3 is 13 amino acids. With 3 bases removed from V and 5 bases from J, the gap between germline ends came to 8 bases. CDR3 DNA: TGTGCCAGCAGTTTGGTAAGACACAATGAGCAGTTCTTC. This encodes CASSLVRHNEQFF. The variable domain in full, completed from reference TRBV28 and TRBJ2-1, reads DVKVTQSSRYLVKRTGEKVFLECVQDMDHENMFWYRQDPGLGLRLIYFSYDVKMKEKGDIPEGYSVSREKKERFSLILESASTNQTSMYLCASSLVRHNEQFFGPGTRLTVL.

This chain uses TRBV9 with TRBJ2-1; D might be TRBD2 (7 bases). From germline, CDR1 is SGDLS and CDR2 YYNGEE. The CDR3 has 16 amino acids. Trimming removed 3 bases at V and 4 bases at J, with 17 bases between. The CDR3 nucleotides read TGTGCCAGCAGCGCGGAGGGCGGGGGCCCTTACAATGAGCAGTTCTTC. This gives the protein CASSAEGGGPYNEQFF.

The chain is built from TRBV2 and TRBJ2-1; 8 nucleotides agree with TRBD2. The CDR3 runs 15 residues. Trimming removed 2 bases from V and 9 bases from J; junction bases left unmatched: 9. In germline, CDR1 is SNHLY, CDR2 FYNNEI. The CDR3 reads CASSERGGQLGEQFF. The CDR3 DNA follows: TGTGCCAGCAGTGAACGGGGGGGCCAATTGGGTGAGCAGTTCTTC.

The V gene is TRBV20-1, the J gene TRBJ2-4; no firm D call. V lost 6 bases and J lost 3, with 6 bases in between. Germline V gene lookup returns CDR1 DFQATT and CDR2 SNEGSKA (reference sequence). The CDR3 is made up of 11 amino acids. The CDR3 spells CSAGFKNIQYF. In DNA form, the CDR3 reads TGCAGTGCCGGGTTCAAAAACATTCAGTACTTC.

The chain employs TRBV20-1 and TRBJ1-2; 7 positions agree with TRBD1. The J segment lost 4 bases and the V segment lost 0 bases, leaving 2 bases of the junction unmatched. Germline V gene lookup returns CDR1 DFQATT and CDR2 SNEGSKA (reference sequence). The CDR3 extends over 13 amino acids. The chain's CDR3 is CSARDSGGYGYTF. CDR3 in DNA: TGCAGTGCTAGAGACTCAGGGGGCTATGGCTACACCTTC.

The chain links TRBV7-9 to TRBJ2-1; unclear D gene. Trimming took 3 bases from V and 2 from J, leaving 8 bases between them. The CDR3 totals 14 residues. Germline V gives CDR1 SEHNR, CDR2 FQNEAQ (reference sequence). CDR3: CASSFWPTYNEQFF. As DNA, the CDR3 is TGTGCCAGCAGCTTTTGGCCCACCTACAATGAGCAGTTCTTC.

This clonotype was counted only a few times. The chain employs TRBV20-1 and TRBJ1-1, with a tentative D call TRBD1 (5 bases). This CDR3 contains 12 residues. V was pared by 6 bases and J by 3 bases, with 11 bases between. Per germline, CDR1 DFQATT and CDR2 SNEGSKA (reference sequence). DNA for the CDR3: TGCAGTGCAGAACAGGCGGACACTGAAGCTTTCTTT. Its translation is CSAEQADTEAFF.